The 10 T cell receptor beta chains below all came from one sample that was sequenced in a study of T cells in Graves' hyperthyroidism and ophthalmopathy. Amplification of TCR beta CDR3 regions was performed using RNA transcripts as template. The HTBI set primed first-round TCR CDR3 RT-PCR. A single record per CDR3 protein comes from TCRdb applying MiXCR to the multiplex PCR reads. The data show under 400,000 distinct CDR3 sequences, with around 18% seen just once and about 16% held by the top ten. Sequencing was carried out using blood. These receptor sequences come from a woman in her thirties or forties with Graves' ophthalmopathy.

This clonotype has a count of ten or more. The chain is built from TRBV6-2 or TRBV6-3 and TRBJ1-5; D remains ambiguous. Germline CDR1 MNHEY, CDR2 SVGEGT. The CDR3 has 15 residues. V was clipped by 5 bases and J by 0 bases, with 11 bases between them. DNA for the CDR3: TGTGCCAGCAGTCCGCAGACACTTAGCAATCAGCCCCAGCATTTT. Amino acid sequence: CASSPQTLSNQPQHF.

The genes are TRBV6-4 and TRBJ2-2; the D gene is possibly TRBD2 (5 bases). This CDR3 is 15 amino acids long. V lost 3 bases, J lost 6 bases, and 14 bases lay in between. Germline-derived CDR1 and CDR2 are MRHNA and SNTAGT. The CDR3 reads CASSETSRAPGELFF. DNA of the CDR3: TGTGCCAGCAGTGAGACATCGAGGGCCCCCGGGGAGCTGTTTTTT.

In this sample, this clonotype turned up many times. This sequence joins TRBV6-1 and TRBJ2-2, with D unclear. CDR3 size: 14 residues. V lost 5 bases to trimming and J lost 4 bases, with 11 bases between them. The germline V gene encodes CDR1 MNHNS and CDR2 SASEGT. CDR3 in amino acids: CASSRLGSTGELFF. CDR3 in DNA: TGTGCCAGCAGTCGCTTGGGGTCCACCGGGGAGCTGTTTTTT.

This clonotype was recorded many times. The J gene is TRBJ2-7, the V gene TRBV7-3; D is possibly TRBD1 or TRBD2 (7 bases each). Per the germline V gene, CDR1 is SGHTA and CDR2 is FQGTGA. The germline V and J ends were trimmed by 5 bases and 5 bases, with 16 bases remaining between them. This CDR3 has 14 residues. CDR3 coding DNA: TGTGCCAGCAGCCTAGGGGGCGGGAGTGACGAGCAGTACTTC. As protein: CASSLGGGSDEQYF.

This clonotype was recorded many times. The chain is built from TRBV30 and TRBJ2-6; D is perhaps TRBD1 (6 bases). The length of the CDR3 is 17 residues. The ends were cut back, 2 bases at V and 4 bases at J, with 18 bases in the middle. Per germline, CDR1 GTSNPN and CDR2 SVGIG (reference sequence). The CDR3: CAWSRGRGATGANVLTF. The CDR3 bases are TGTGCCTGGAGTCGTGGCAGGGGCGCGACGGGGGCCAACGTCCTGACTTTC.

This clonotype was detected many times. The chain links TRBV15 to TRBJ2-7; tentatively, D is TRBD1 (6 bases). The CDR3 runs to 15 residues. Trimming removed 0 bases from V and 2 bases from J, with 11 bases in between. Looked up from germline, CDR1 is LNHNV and CDR2 is YYDKDF (reference sequence). DNA of the CDR3: TGTGCCACCAGCAGAGATCTGGACAGACCCTACGAGCAGTACTTC. Encoded protein: CATSRDLDRPYEQYF.

This chain's CDR3 is CASSPGLATVRGEQYF. DNA for the CDR3: TGTGCCAGTAGTCCCGGACTAGCTACGGTACGGGGCGAGCAGTACTTC. The gene calls are TRBV19 and TRBJ2-7; 8 bases match TRBD2. The germline V gene has CDR1 LNHDA and CDR2 SQIVND (reference sequence). V lost 5 bases to trimming and J lost 6 bases; unmatched junction nucleotides: 15. This CDR3 spans 16 amino acids.

This clonotype has a handful of counts. One base away lies a much larger clone, so this may be a sequencing read error. The chain is built from TRBV19 and TRBJ1-5, with 11 nucleotides matching TRBD1. Per germline, CDR1 LNHDA and CDR2 SQIVND (reference sequence). The CDR3 length is 15 residues. J gave up 5 bases and V 5 bases, and 5 bases lay outside the gene matches. CDR3 DNA: TGTGCCAGTAGTTCGGACAGGGGGCTCTATCAGCCCCAGCATTTT. This sequence encodes CASSSDRGLYQPQHF.

This clonotype has a count of ten or more. The genes are TRBV28 and TRBJ2-7, with D uncertain. This CDR3 comprises 16 residues. Deletions cut 4 bases from V and 4 bases from J, with 20 bases between. CDR1 and CDR2 (germline): MDHEN, SYDVKM. Written as DNA, the CDR3 is TGTGCCAGCAGTTCGAACACTCCCTGGGAAATATACGAGCAGTACTTC. This encodes CASSSNTPWEIYEQYF.

This clonotype was picked up many times. The chain employs TRBV5-8 and TRBJ1-1; tentative D call: TRBD1 (5 bases). In germline, CDR1 is SGHTS, CDR2 YDEGEE. V was pared by 4 bases and J by 6 bases, with 10 bases between. The CDR3 runs to 12 residues. The chain's CDR3 is CASSIQGAEAFF. CDR3 DNA sequence: TGTGCCAGCAGCATCCAGGGCGCTGAAGCTTTCTTT.